This record looks at one T cell receptor (beta chain) sequence and its context. In the same sample, other DNA sequences code for this CDR3. The CDR3 spans 12 residues. V shed 2 bases and J shed 3 bases, with 5 bases lying between them. Germline CDR1 reads KGHSH; CDR2 reads LQKENI. The sample comes from a study of blood T cell repertoires in COVID-19. As for the study in general: T cells, B-cell-depleted T cells, or PBMCs provided the cDNA or gDNA that served as material.

Data came from immunoSEQ multiplex PCR; TCRdb stores just in-frame clones and leaves some out. Counted here are 250,000 to 300,000 clones, 85% occurring once; the ten biggest clones make up roughly 5.3%. The sequenced sample was peripheral blood. The source is a man in his forties or fifties with active or convalescent COVID-19. The V gene is TRBV18, the J gene TRBJ2-7; the D is unclear. The CDR3 reads CASSPDNYEQYF. CDR3 coding DNA: TGTGCCAGCTCACCAGACAACTACGAGCAGTACTTC.